The sequence of this TCR beta chain was determined in a study of blood T cell repertoires in COVID-19. Study-level information: There were acute and convalescent COVID-19 samples, and they came from the United States, Italy and Spain. In each case, the material was cDNA or gDNA derived from T cells, B-cell-depleted T cells, or PBMCs.

This clone occurred once. The CDR3 is 15 amino acids. The trim removed 6 bases at V and 0 bases at J, leaving 4 bases unmatched. Germline CDR1 reads MNHNY; CDR2 reads SVGAGI (reference sequence). Authors' methods: Amplified reference gene primers provided the basis for estimating nucleated cell counts. Assay: immunoSEQ multiplex PCR; the TCRdb copy retains only in-frame clones and omits some. V and J calls and clone size are given by that table; D and trimming were obtained from the DNA. In the table there are around 260,000 clones, around 89% of which are singletons. This chain connects TRBV6-6 to TRBJ2-3; 9 positions agree with TRBD2. The TCR was taken from a man in his sixties who had recovered from COVID-19. Sequencing was carried out using peripheral blood. The CDR3 loop is CASRVAGVSTDTQYF. CDR3 bases: TGTGCCAGCAGAGTAGCGGGGGTTAGCACAGATACGCAGTATTTT.